The 7 T cell receptor beta chains presented below share a single source sample, sequenced in a study of graft-versus-host responses after intestinal transplantation. Produced via immunoSEQ multiplex PCR; TCRdb's table is partial and in-frame only. Altogether roughly 89,000 clones are present, around nine tenths being singletons, with the ten largest covering around 0.17%. These TCRs are of unknown antigen specificity. The input for sequencing was unstimulated CD4+ T cells sorted from spleen or lymph node cells, taken before intestinal transplant. These receptors were obtained from a human donor who received an intestinal transplant.

V usage is TRBV20-1 and J usage is TRBJ2-1; D is undetermined. The V end lost 6 bases, the J end lost 7 bases, and 7 bases lay between the germline ends. CDR1 is DFQATT, CDR2 SNEGSKA, per germline (reference sequence). The CDR3 covers 10 residues. For the CDR3, the DNA is TGCAGTGCAGGAGTTAATGAGCAGTTCTTC. Translated, it gives CSAGVNEQFF.

The chain couples TRBV18 to TRBJ1-1, with 8 bases aligning to TRBD1. Germline assignment: CDR1 KGHSH and CDR2 LQKENI. V lost 2 bases and J lost 1; bases outside the gene matches: 9. CDR3 length: 17 amino acids. The CDR3 sequence: CASSPFTRGPGNTEAFF. CDR3 coding DNA: TGTGCCAGCTCACCATTTACCAGGGGGCCGGGGAACACTGAAGCTTTCTTT. Filled out from reference TRBV18 and TRBJ1-1, the complete variable domain reads NAGVMQNPRHLVRRRGQEARLRCSPMKGHSHVYWYRQLPEEGLKFMVYLQKENIIDESGMPKERFSAEFPKEGPSILRIQQVVRGDSAAYFCASSPFTRGPGNTEAFFGQGTRLTVV.

The chain is built from TRBV5-6 and TRBJ1-6; 7 bases fit TRBD1. Germline V gene sequence: CDR1 SGHDT, CDR2 YYEEEE. V shed 9 bases and J 7 bases; nucleotides not matched to a gene: 10. This CDR3 has 14 amino acids. The CDR3 DNA sequence: TGTGCCACTCGAGGAGGGACAGAAAATTCACCCCTCCACTTT. Amino acids: CATRGGTENSPLHF.

The chain uses TRBV6-5 and TRBJ2-3; the match to TRBD2 covers 8 bases. V was pared by 2 bases and J by 6 bases, with 4 bases of the junction left unmatched. The CDR3 consists of 14 residues. Germline assignment: CDR1 MNHEY and CDR2 SVGAGI. The CDR3 protein is CASSYLTSVDTQYF. The DNA of the CDR3 is TGTGCCAGCAGTTACCTGACTAGCGTGGATACGCAGTATTTT.

V gene TRBV4-1 combines with J gene TRBJ2-1, with 7 bases identical to TRBD2. This CDR3 has 14 residues. Germline V gene sequence: CDR1 MGHRA, CDR2 YSYEKL. The trim removed 0 bases at V and 8 bases at J, leaving 4 bases unmatched. The CDR3 sequence: CASSQDLAGDEQFF. The CDR3 region has the DNA TGCGCCAGCAGCCAAGACTTGGCGGGGGATGAGCAGTTCTTC.

The genes are TRBV18 and TRBJ2-2; weak D call: TRBD2 (6 bases). Germline V gene sequence: CDR1 KGHSH, CDR2 LQKENI. The CDR3 spans 16 residues. Trimming removed 5 bases from V and 2 bases from J, with 15 bases in between. CDR3: CASSFRLEGNTGELFF. As DNA, the CDR3 is TGTGCCAGCTCATTCCGACTAGAGGGTAACACCGGGGAGCTGTTTTTT.

The V call is TRBV29-1, the J call TRBJ1-1; D not certain. CDR1 is SQVTM and CDR2 is ANQGSEA in the germline V gene. V lost 6 bases, J lost 1 base, and 6 bases lay in between. CDR3 size: 11 residues. The CDR3 loop is CSVYRNTEAFF. The CDR3 DNA reads TGCAGCGTGTACAGGAACACTGAAGCTTTCTTT.